These 27 T cell receptor beta chains were all obtained from the same sample, sequenced in a study of blood T cell repertoires in COVID-19 (dated by TCRdb to the early 2020s). Libraries were built with the immunoSEQ multiplex PCR assay. As stored in TCRdb, this immuneACCESS dataset retains in-frame rearrangements with V and J assigned. A fraction of the clones does not appear; measured against another copy, unresolved V genes explain less than half of the discrepancy, and the remainder lacks a known reason. This sample is represented by about 210,000 clones; approximately 90% of them were singletons. Together, the top ten hold roughly 1.2% of the sample. The sequenced sample was peripheral blood. These receptors all come from a young man with acute or convalescent COVID-19.

The V gene is TRBV3-1 (or the pseudogene TRBV3-2), the J gene TRBJ2-2; the match to TRBD2 covers 7 bases. The trim removed 3 bases at V and 7 bases at J, leaving 2 bases unmatched. The germline V gene encodes CDR1 LGHDT and CDR2 YNNKEL (reference sequence). The CDR3 covers 13 residues. The CDR3 DNA follows: TGTGCCAGCAGCCAGGGGGGGTTCGGGGAGCTGTTTTTT. It codes for CASSQGGFGELFF.

The chain combines TRBV29-1 with TRBJ2-1; 8 bases are shared with TRBD2. The CDR3 runs to 15 residues. Germline V gives CDR1 SQVTM, CDR2 ANQGSEA. V lost 6 bases and J lost 6; bases outside the gene matches: 13. The CDR3 bases are TGCAGCGTAGAGCTCCACGGCGGGAGGCTCAATGAGCAGTTCTTC. It codes for CSVELHGGRLNEQFF.

J is TRBJ1-2 and V is TRBV18; 7 bases are a match to TRBD1. Trimming removed 4 bases from V and 7 bases from J; junction bases left unmatched: 12. CDR1 is KGHSH and CDR2 is LQKENI in the germline V gene. The CDR3 length is 15 residues. As DNA, the CDR3 is TGTGCCAGCTCACTGGGAGACAGGGCCCTACTTGGCTACACCTTC. Translating it yields CASSLGDRALLGYTF.

The chain combines TRBV6-5 with TRBJ2-2; D uncertain. The germline V gene has CDR1 MNHEY and CDR2 SVGAGI. The CDR3 length is 13 residues. Trimming left V 7 bases short and J 0 bases short, with 6 bases between. The CDR3, as DNA: TGTGCCAGCATTCGGTCGAACACCGGGGAGCTGTTTTTT. It is translated as CASIRSNTGELFF.

The V gene is TRBV19, the J gene TRBJ1-1; 8 bases map to TRBD1. V gave up 1 base and J gave up 4 bases; unmatched junction bases: 8. The germline V gene encodes CDR1 LNHDA and CDR2 SQIVND (reference sequence). This CDR3 is 16 amino acids long. The chain's CDR3 is CASSIGYGQGGTEAFF. In DNA, the CDR3 is TGTGCCAGTAGTATAGGGTACGGACAGGGAGGCACTGAAGCTTTCTTT.

The gene calls are TRBV20-1 and TRBJ2-7; D is uncertain. The germline V and J ends were trimmed by 6 bases and 3 bases, with 9 bases remaining between them. This CDR3 is 11 amino acids long. Looked up from germline, CDR1 is DFQATT and CDR2 is SNEGSKA (reference sequence). CDR3 coding DNA: TGCAGTGCGGGCCGGCACTACGAGCAGTACTTC. Translation: CSAGRHYEQYF.

This clone was found a few times. The J gene is TRBJ2-1, the V gene TRBV11-2; no firm D call. With 4 bases removed from V and 2 bases from J, the gap between germline ends came to 15 bases. This CDR3 has 16 residues. CDR1 and CDR2 (germline): SGHAT, FQNNGV. The CDR3 region has the DNA TGTGCCAGCAGCTCCCCCCGGAGCTTCCCCTACAATGAGCAGTTCTTC. Encoded protein: CASSSPRSFPYNEQFF.

This chain's CDR3 is CASSDLGHENTIYF. The CDR3 DNA sequence: TGTGCCAGCAGTGATCTGGGACATGAGAACACCATATATTTT. The chain joins TRBV6-1 to TRBJ1-3, with a possible D match to TRBD1 (6 bases). The CDR3 is made up of 14 amino acids. V lost 3 bases, J lost 7 bases, and 13 bases lay in between. Germline-derived CDR1 and CDR2 are MNHNS and SASEGT.

As DNA, the CDR3 is TGTGCCAGCACCCTAGCGGGAGTGCTCAATGAGCAGTTCTTC. It codes for CASTLAGVLNEQFF. V is TRBV6-6 and J is TRBJ2-1; TRBD2 aligns across 10 bases. The CDR3 length is 14 residues. Trimming removed 7 bases from V and 6 bases from J; junction bases left unmatched: 6. Germline V gene lookup returns CDR1 MNHNY and CDR2 SVGAGI (reference sequence).

The rearrangement uses TRBV5-8 and TRBJ1-2; 10 nucleotides line up with TRBD1. The CDR3 is 17 amino acids. V was pared by 2 bases and J by 6 bases, with 13 bases of the junction left unmatched. Germline CDR1 SGHTS, CDR2 YDEGEE. The CDR3 DNA follows: TGTGCCAGCAGCTTTCGTTCTCCGGGACAGGGGACCGATGGCTACACCTTC. As protein: CASSFRSPGQGTDGYTF.

This clone was detected once. The genes are TRBV7-9 and TRBJ1-4; 7 nucleotides line up with TRBD1. Germline-derived CDR1 and CDR2 are SEHNR and FQNEAQ (reference sequence). CDR3 length equals 16 residues. V shed 6 bases and J 3 bases; nucleotides not matched to a gene: 10. The CDR3 loop is CASSLLTGTANEKLFF. Written as DNA, the CDR3 is TGTGCCAGCAGTCTACTCACCGGGACAGCTAATGAAAAACTGTTTTTT.

In this sample, this clone turned up a few times. The V gene is TRBV3-1 (or the pseudogene TRBV3-2), the J gene TRBJ2-7; 10 positions match TRBD2. Per germline, CDR1 LGHDT and CDR2 YNNKEL (reference sequence). This CDR3 is built from 14 residues. Losses at the gene ends were 6 bases for V and 4 bases for J; bases not matched to a gene: 6. CDR3 region: CASRPRLAGYEQYF. CDR3 nucleotides: TGTGCCAGCAGGCCCAGACTAGCGGGTTACGAGCAGTACTTC.

V is TRBV6-5 and J is TRBJ1-2; 8 bases match TRBD1. CDR3 length equals 13 residues. The J segment lost 7 bases and the V segment lost 7 bases, leaving 8 bases of the junction unmatched. The germline CDR1 and CDR2 sequences are MNHEY and SVGAGI. The CDR3 DNA is TGTGCCAGCACCGCGACAGGGGATATTGGCTACACCTTC. Translating it yields CASTATGDIGYTF.

This sequence joins TRBV7-9 and TRBJ1-4; 11 bases align to TRBD1. CDR3 length: 15 residues. CDR1 and CDR2 (germline): SEHNR, FQNEAQ (reference sequence). V lost 5 bases to trimming and J lost 8 bases; unmatched junction nucleotides: 7. CDR3 nucleotide sequence: TGTGCCAGCAGCCCTGGACAGGGGGCCTCGGAAAAACTGTTTTTT. This translates into CASSPGQGASEKLFF.

The chain joins TRBV28 to TRBJ2-2; 8 bases agree with TRBD2. Germline CDR1 and CDR2: MDHEN and SYDVKM. With V trimmed by 6 bases and J by 8 bases, 8 bases remained unmatched. The CDR3 length is 14 residues. CDR3 DNA: TGTGCCAGCAGCCCCACGGGGGGGTGGGGGGAGCTGTTTTTT. This gives the protein CASSPTGGWGELFF.

The chain joins TRBV6-4 to TRBJ2-1, with 9 bases fitting TRBD2. V lost 2 bases, J lost 3 bases, and 5 bases stayed unmatched. Germline assignment: CDR1 MRHNA and CDR2 SNTAGT. The CDR3 is 16 residues long. The DNA of the CDR3 is TGTGCCAGCAGTGACGCCGGGACTAGCCTCTACAATGAGCAGTTCTTC. Protein sequence: CASSDAGTSLYNEQFF.

V is TRBV28 and J is TRBJ1-2; perhaps TRBD1 as D (6 bases). Germline V gives CDR1 MDHEN, CDR2 SYDVKM. Between the trimmed V and J ends, which lost 7 bases and 10 bases, there was a span of 13 bases. The CDR3 contains 11 residues. The CDR3 loop is CASKKGVSYTF. CDR3 sequence (DNA): TGTGCCAGCAAAAAGGGGGTTTCCTACACCTTC.

The J gene is TRBJ2-1, the V gene TRBV27; the match to TRBD2 covers 9 bases. V was clipped by 5 bases and J by 1 base; unmatched bases: 15. The length of the CDR3 is 19 residues. Germline CDR1 and CDR2: MNHEY and SMNVEV (reference sequence). This CDR3 reads CASSGRSPGSGGSYNEQFF. In DNA form, the CDR3 reads TGTGCCAGCAGTGGACGAAGCCCTGGTAGCGGGGGATCCTACAATGAGCAGTTCTTC.

The chain employs TRBV18 and TRBJ1-3; D ambiguous. Germline V gene lookup returns CDR1 KGHSH and CDR2 LQKENI. This CDR3 contains 16 residues. With 6 bases removed from V and 0 bases from J, the gap between germline ends came to 15 bases. CDR3: CASSQNPANSGNTIYF. The CDR3 nucleotides read TGTGCCAGCTCCCAAAACCCAGCGAACTCTGGAAACACCATATATTTT.

The chain has TRBV19 and TRBJ1-4; D is unresolved. V lost 4 bases to trimming and J lost 0 bases, with 6 bases between them. The CDR3 has 14 residues. Germline CDR1 reads LNHDA; CDR2 reads SQIVND (reference sequence). CDR3 sequence: CASSRQTTNEKLFF. CDR3 bases: TGTGCCAGTAGTAGGCAGACAACTAATGAAAAACTGTTTTTT. The full variable domain, rest sourced from reference TRBV19 and TRBJ1-4, is DGGITQSPKYLFRKEGQNVTLSCEQNLNHDAMYWYRQDPGQGLRLIYYSQIVNDFQKGDIAEGYSVSREKKESFPLTVTSAQKNPTAFYLCASSRQTTNEKLFFGSGTQLSVL.

This chain uses TRBV28 with TRBJ2-1; TRBD2 agrees at 9 bases. With V trimmed by 5 bases and J by 14 bases, 10 bases remained unmatched. Looked up from germline, CDR1 is MDHEN and CDR2 is SYDVKM. CDR3 length: 13 residues. In nucleotides, the CDR3 is TGTGCCAGCAGTCCCAGGGGACTAGCTGACGAGTTCTTC. It translates to CASSPRGLADEFF.

The chain combines TRBV2 with TRBJ1-6; possible D gene TRBD1, 5 bases. Germline values: CDR1 SNHLY, CDR2 FYNNEI. This CDR3 is 14 amino acids long. V was clipped by 5 bases and J by 8 bases, with 13 bases between them. The CDR3 nucleotides are TGTGCCAGCAGTACCGGGACGGGGGATTCACCCCTCCACTTT. This sequence encodes CASSTGTGDSPLHF.

The V and J genes are TRBV12-5 and TRBJ2-7, with 16 positions matching TRBD2. The CDR3 length is 21 residues. CDR1 is LGHNT, CDR2 FRNRAP, per germline. After removal of 1 base from V and 4 bases from J, the junction contained 16 bases not matched to a gene. The CDR3 reads CASGLAPLAGLAGGPSYEQYF. CDR3 DNA sequence: TGTGCTAGTGGTTTGGCACCCTTGGCGGGACTAGCGGGGGGGCCGTCTTACGAGCAGTACTTC.

This CDR3 is CASSVIGGQFGYTF. The CDR3 nucleotides are TGTGCCAGCAGCGTTATAGGGGGCCAATTTGGCTACACCTTC. This chain joins TRBV9 and TRBJ1-2, with 7 bases aligning to TRBD1. The CDR3 length is 14 residues. In germline, CDR1 is SGDLS, CDR2 YYNGEE. V was pared by 2 bases and J by 7 bases, with 8 bases of the junction left unmatched.

The V and J genes are TRBV24-1 and TRBJ2-1, with a weak D call TRBD1 (6 bases). V lost 4 bases and J 6 bases, leaving 18 bases between the germline ends. Germline V gene lookup returns CDR1 KGHDR and CDR2 SFDVKD. CDR3 length equals 16 residues. CDR3 loop: CATSDTRGGSGNEQFF. CDR3 DNA sequence: TGTGCCACCAGTGACACAAGAGGGGGATCGGGCAATGAGCAGTTCTTC.

This chain links TRBV9 with TRBJ2-2, with TRBD1 matching over 8 bases. This CDR3 has 15 residues. Trimming cost V 3 bases and J 4 bases; bases outside gene matches: 5. Germline lookup yields CDR1 SGDLS and CDR2 YYNGEE. CDR3 sequence reads: CASSDRQGITGELFF. As DNA, the CDR3 is TGTGCCAGCAGCGATCGACAGGGGATCACCGGGGAGCTGTTTTTT.

This clone was detected once. The chain is built from TRBV24-1 and TRBJ2-1; tentative D call: TRBD2 (7 bases). The CDR3 extends over 15 amino acids. The V end lost 0 bases, the J end lost 5 bases, and 10 bases lay between the germline ends. The germline gives CDR1 KGHDR, CDR2 SFDVKD. The chain's CDR3 is CATSDLGGANNEQFF. The DNA of the CDR3 is TGTGCCACCAGTGATTTGGGGGGGGCCAACAATGAGCAGTTCTTC.